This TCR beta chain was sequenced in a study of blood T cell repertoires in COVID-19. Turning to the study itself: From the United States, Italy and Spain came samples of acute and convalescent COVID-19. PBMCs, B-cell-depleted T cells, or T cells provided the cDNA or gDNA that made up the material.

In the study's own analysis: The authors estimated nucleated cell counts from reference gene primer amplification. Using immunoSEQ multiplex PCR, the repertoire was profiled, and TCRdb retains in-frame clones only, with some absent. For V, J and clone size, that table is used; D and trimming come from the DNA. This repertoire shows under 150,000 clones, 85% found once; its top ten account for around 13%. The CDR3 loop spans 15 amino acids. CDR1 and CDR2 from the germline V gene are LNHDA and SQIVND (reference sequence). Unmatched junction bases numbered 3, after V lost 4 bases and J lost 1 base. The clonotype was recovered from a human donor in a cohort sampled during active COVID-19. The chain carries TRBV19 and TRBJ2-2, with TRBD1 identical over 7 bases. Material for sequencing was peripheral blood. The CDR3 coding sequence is TGTGCCAGTAGTACGGACAGGTTGAACACCGGGGAGCTGTTTTTT. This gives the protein CASSTDRLNTGELFF.